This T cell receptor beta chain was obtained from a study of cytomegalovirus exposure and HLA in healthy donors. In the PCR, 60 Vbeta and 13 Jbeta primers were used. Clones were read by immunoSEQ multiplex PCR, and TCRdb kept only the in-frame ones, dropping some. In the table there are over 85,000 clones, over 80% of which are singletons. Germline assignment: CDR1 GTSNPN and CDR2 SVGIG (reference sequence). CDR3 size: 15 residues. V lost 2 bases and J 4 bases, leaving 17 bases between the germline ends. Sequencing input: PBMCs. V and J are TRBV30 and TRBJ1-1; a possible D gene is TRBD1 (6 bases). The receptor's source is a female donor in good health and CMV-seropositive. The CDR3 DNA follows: TGTGCCTGGAGTCCAGGGGACATGGGGCGCACTGAAGCTTTCTTT. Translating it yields CAWSPGDMGRTEAFF.